This T cell receptor beta chain is from a study (dated by TCRdb to 2015 to 2017). At the level of the whole study: The study tested whether tumor-infiltrating Tregs in breast cancer are recruited from blood Tregs or converted in situ from other CD4+ T cell subsets. The study at large found these results: Rather than covering whole repertoires, validation in the larger cohort was restricted to a single TCR beta V-J rearrangement. In terms of TCR gene usage, tumor memory CD4+ T cells clustered together with blood and lymph node memory CD4+ cells, as well as with lymph node naive CD4+ cells. The greatest overlap of tumor-infiltrating Treg TCR alpha and beta sequences was observed with tumor naive CD4+ T cells, followed by blood naive CD4+ T cells.

V is shortened by 5 bases, J by 2 bases, and the region joining them spans 7 bases. The cysteine opens and the phenylalanine closes a CDR3 of 12 amino acids. Kept here is only the CDR3 DNA, which spans 36 bases and is read in frame from base 1. Per the germline V gene (reference sequence), SEHNR is the CDR1 and FQNEAQ is the CDR2. This clonotype came up many times. What antigen it recognizes has not been identified. No base quality values were provided; no much bigger clone lies one nucleotide off. Tregs were isolated as CD4+CD25+CD127-/low cells. Tregs, naive and memory CD4+ T cells from tumor, blood and ipsilateral draining lymph nodes of five breast cancer patients underwent full-length TCR alpha and beta sequencing. Ficoll density gradient centrifugation was used to isolate mononuclear cells from lymph nodes or from more than 40 ml of peripheral blood. A purity exceeding 90% was confirmed by FACS for the sorted cell populations.

Amplification of full-length TCR variable regions was done by 5' RACE PCR using constant-region reverse primers, and this step was followed by semi-nested PCR with Nested Universal Primer A. Using the ReliaPrep RNA Cell Miniprep System, total RNA was extracted, and the SMARTer RACE 5'/3' Kit was then used to reverse transcribe the RNA into 5'RACE-ready cDNA. Full-length TCR alpha and beta libraries were barcoded with multiplex adaptors and sequenced on an Illumina MiSeq. As for the original processing: For each of nine subset-tissue groups, sequencing data from the five patients were pooled, and the groups were then compared using unsupervised clustering of TCR gene usage. The Morisita-Horn index was used to calculate repertoire similarity, with shared sequences weighted by how much each contributed to each repertoire. Clones were called with MiXCR by TCRdb after fastp trimmed the public reads at Q25, and only in-frame beta chains were retained. Each record represents a unique CDR3 protein, reported with the most common genes and DNA among its rows. The V and J calls, along with clone size, are taken from TCRdb and not from the paper's own processing. Recorded for this sample are around 44,000 distinct CDR3 sequences; about 20% of them occurred a single time. The ten largest clonotypes hold around 4% of the sample.

This chain is built from TRBV7-9 and TRBJ2-7; the D gene assignment is ambiguous. The receptor was derived from a female donor with breast cancer. The sample consisted of Tregs sorted from blood. The base sequence is TGTGCCAGCAGCCCCCTCCCCTACGAGCAGTACTTC. This sequence encodes CASSPLPYEQYF.